This TCR beta chain is drawn from a study of shared clonotypes between healthy human individuals. Study overall: A donor's plate count was three for CD4 naive and three for CD4 memory; CD8 naive had two and CD8 memory one.

TCRdb keeps only in-frame clones here, not all; method: immunoSEQ multiplex PCR. The table includes 2 million to 2.5 million clones, about 90% detected once. The CDR3 contains 18 residues. The ends were cut back, 7 bases at V and 0 bases at J, with 23 bases in the middle. Germline CDR1 reads SGHDT; CDR2 reads YYEEEE. The chain employs TRBV5-6 and TRBJ2-1; maybe TRBD1 (6 bases). Material: naive CD4+ T cells from PBMCs. Described subset: CD45RA+ positively selected. This sequence originates from a man between 18 and 35 years old in good health. Some clones in this sample may be carry-over from other donors' samples. The CDR3 coding sequence is TGTGCCAGCGAAAAGGGGGACCCGTGGGCGACCTCCTACAATGAGCAGTTCTTC. Encoded protein: CASEKGDPWATSYNEQFF.